This TCR beta chain is drawn from a study of T-cell reconstitution after alpha-beta-depleted transplantation in children. This clonotype has a handful of counts. Trimming took 3 bases from V and 1 from J, leaving 10 bases between them. CDR1 is LGHNA and CDR2 is YSLEER in the germline V gene. The CDR3 is made up of 15 amino acids. Researchers prepared the TCRbeta library using unique molecular identifiers, the study reports. TCRdb re-called the PCR reads with MiXCR, one entry per CDR3 protein. This table holds almost 400,000 distinct CDR3 sequences, about 20% found once. The chain joins TRBV4-3 to TRBJ2-1; D remains unclear. The material was PBMCs from the stem cell graft donor, obtained from the stem cell graft. The origin of this receptor is a human donor who donated a stem cell graft to a child with acute myeloid leukemia. The CDR3 nucleotides are TGCGCCAGCAGCCAGGATCGGCAGTCCTACAATGAGCAGTTCTTC. Its translation is CASSQDRQSYNEQFF.